These 14 T cell receptor beta chains were sequenced from one sample in a study of identical twins. Via MiXCR, TCRdb re-called the 5' RACE reads, giving one row per CDR3 protein. The table shows approximately 1.8 million distinct CDR3 sequences, with about 31% occurring only once. Sample: cord blood. The receptors were sampled from a newborn girl in good health.

The chain carries TRBV9 and TRBJ2-1, with D possibly TRBD2 on 5 matching bases. The germline V and J ends were trimmed by 4 bases and 7 bases, with 18 bases remaining between them. Germline loops: CDR1 SGDLS, CDR2 YYNGEE. There are 15 residues in the CDR3. CDR3 amino acids: CASSPFGIAPNEQFF. As DNA, the CDR3 is TGTGCCAGCAGCCCTTTCGGGATAGCGCCTAATGAGCAGTTCTTC.

In its sample, this clonotype was seen many times. The gene calls are TRBV27 and TRBJ1-1, with D possibly matching TRBD1 (5 bases). This CDR3 is built from 14 residues. Trimming removed 3 bases from V and 4 bases from J, with 12 bases in between. Germline CDR1 MNHEY, CDR2 SMNVEV (reference sequence). Here the CDR3 DNA reads TGTGCCAGCAGTTTGTCGGGGCTAGGCACTGAAGCTTTCTTT. Protein sequence: CASSLSGLGTEAFF.

The rearrangement uses TRBV12-3 or TRBV12-4 and TRBJ2-7; D remains ambiguous. V lost 3 bases and J lost 3, with 15 bases in between. The length of the CDR3 is 15 residues. The CDR3 nucleotides read TGTGCCAGCAGTTTTGGTCGGCGGATGGACTACGAGCAGTACTTC. This sequence encodes CASSFGRRMDYEQYF.

This clonotype came up many times. The chain recombines TRBV3-1 with TRBJ2-3, with a tentative D call TRBD2 (6 bases). The germline gives CDR1 LGHDT, CDR2 YNNKEL (reference sequence). The CDR3 is 15 residues long. Trimming left V 0 bases short and J 0 bases short, with 7 bases between. The DNA of the CDR3 is TGTGCCAGCAGCCAAGATGGGACTAGCACAGATACGCAGTATTTT. Its translation is CASSQDGTSTDTQYF.

This clonotype was observed a few times. The rearrangement uses TRBV10-1 and TRBJ2-7; 10 nucleotides line up with TRBD2. The CDR3 spans 15 residues. Germline CDR1 WNHNN, CDR2 SYGVQD (reference sequence). V trimming: 6 bases; J trimming: 0 bases; junction bases outside the gene matches: 5. The CDR3 region is CASRALAGDSYEQYF. The CDR3 DNA is TGCGCCAGCAGGGCCCTAGCGGGGGACTCCTACGAGCAGTACTTC.

The J gene is TRBJ1-2, the V gene TRBV7-2; D perhaps matches TRBD1 (5 bases). Germline loops: CDR1 SGHTA, CDR2 FQGNSA. The V and J ends lost 7 bases and 1 base respectively, with 19 bases between them. This CDR3 spans 16 amino acids. The CDR3 loop reads CASTPGPGRLNYGYTF. The DNA for the CDR3 is TGTGCCAGCACCCCAGGCCCGGGACGGCTTAACTATGGCTACACCTTC.

This clonotype was recorded a few times. The CDR3 spells CASSEFGQEFYEQYF. CDR3 DNA: TGTGCCAGCAGTGAATTCGGGCAGGAGTTCTACGAGCAGTACTTC. J is TRBJ2-7 and V is TRBV6-1, with D unclear. The ends were cut back, 2 bases at V and 3 bases at J, with 14 bases in the middle. Germline V lookup: CDR1 MNHNS, CDR2 SASEGT. The CDR3 spans 15 residues.

The J gene is TRBJ2-6, the V gene TRBV7-3; D gene ambiguous. V was clipped by 4 bases and J by 8 bases, with 9 bases between them. This CDR3 has 13 residues. Germline V lookup: CDR1 SGHTA, CDR2 FQGTGA. The chain's CDR3 is CASSSDRSNVLTF. The CDR3 DNA sequence: TGTGCCAGCAGCTCCGACCGCTCCAACGTCCTGACTTTC.

The V gene is TRBV7-9, the J gene TRBJ2-7, with TRBD2 matching 10 bases. CDR3 size: 16 residues. With 3 bases clipped from V and 7 bases from J, the junction kept 12 bases outside the gene matches. Germline V gene sequence: CDR1 SEHNR, CDR2 FQNEAQ (reference sequence). DNA for the CDR3: TGTGCCAGCAGCTTCCCTAGCGGGAGTAACTACAATGAGCAGTACTTC. Translating it yields CASSFPSGSNYNEQYF.

This clonotype was counted between two and nine times. This rearrangement joins TRBV6-1 to TRBJ1-2; D is unresolved. The CDR3 runs to 15 residues. The V and J ends lost 2 bases and 8 bases respectively, with 18 bases between them. Germline V gene lookup returns CDR1 MNHNS and CDR2 SASEGT. This CDR3 reads CASSEKAPRELGYTF. The CDR3 bases are TGTGCCAGCAGTGAAAAGGCCCCTCGGGAATTAGGCTACACCTTC.

The chain combines TRBV4-2 with TRBJ1-1; maybe TRBD1 (6 bases). This CDR3 is 18 amino acids long. V was pared by 1 base and J by 0 bases, with 18 bases between. Germline V gives CDR1 LGHNA, CDR2 YNFKEQ. The CDR3 loop is CASSQGGRGWGMNTEAFF. The CDR3 nucleotides read TGTGCCAGCAGCCAAGGTGGCAGGGGATGGGGCATGAACACTGAAGCTTTCTTT.

This clonotype came up many times. CDR3 in DNA: TGCGCCAGCAGCCGTATAGCGGGGGCCGAAGACGAGCAGTACTTC. This codes for CASSRIAGAEDEQYF. The V gene is TRBV5-1, the J gene TRBJ2-7; 9 nucleotides align to TRBD2. The V gene's germline CDR1 is SGHRS and CDR2 YFSETQ. The CDR3 runs 15 residues. J was trimmed by 5 bases and V by 4 bases; bases with no gene match: 10.

A word on this clonotype: This sequence may be a read error, since a much larger clone differs from it by one base. This chain joins TRBV5-1 and TRBJ2-3; 7 bases map to TRBD1. Germline V gene lookup returns CDR1 SGHRS and CDR2 YFSETQ. The CDR3 totals 15 residues. As DNA, the CDR3 is TGCGCCAGCAGCTGGACGGGACAGAGCACAGATGCGCAGTATTTT. Protein: CASSWTGQSTDAQYF.

The chain carries TRBV5-1 and TRBJ1-1, with a tentative D call TRBD1 (6 bases). The CDR3 covers 13 residues. The V end was cut by 0 bases, the J end by 8 bases, with 11 bases between. CDR1 is SGHRS, CDR2 YFSETQ, per germline. The CDR3 sequence is CASSLEHRVEAFF. CDR3 sequence (DNA): TGCGCCAGCAGCTTGGAGCACAGGGTCGAAGCTTTCTTT. Full variable domain (outside the CDR3, taken from reference TRBV5-1 and TRBJ1-1): KAGVTQTPRYLIKTRGQQVTLSCSPISGHRSVSWYQQTPGQGLQFLFEYFSETQRNKGNFPGRFSGRQFSNSRSEMNVSTLELGDSALYLCASSLEHRVEAFFGQGTRLTVV.